This is a list of T cell receptor beta chains from one sample in a study of blood T cell repertoires in COVID-19. Data came from immunoSEQ multiplex PCR; TCRdb stores just in-frame clones and leaves some out. Counted here are more than 200,000 clones, 75% to 90% occurring once; the ten biggest clones make up under 2.5%. Sequenced sample: peripheral blood. The receptors derive from a young man with active or convalescent COVID-19. CDR3s leave out the opening cysteine and the closing phenylalanine or tryptophan. Each record gives: J gene, V gene, CDR3 protein.

J: TRBJ1-1; V: TRBV19; CDR3: ASSKTRSVNTEAF
J: TRBJ2-1; V: TRBV18; CDR3: ASSPQLAGGHNEQF
J: TRBJ1-1; V: TRBV6-5; CDR3: ASIHSGLGTEAF
J: TRBJ2-1; V: TRBV18; CDR3: ASSGPSNEQF
J: TRBJ2-1; V: TRBV11-2; CDR3: ASSLTQGLAGAEEF
J: TRBJ1-1; V: TRBV7-9; CDR3: ASSYQEGRRAF
J: TRBJ1-6; V: TRBV5-6; CDR3: ASSLGRDNSPLH
J: TRBJ2-2; V: TRBV27; CDR3: ASSSTHGKVSTTGELF
J: TRBJ1-2; V: TRBV2; CDR3: ASLIRQNANYGYT
J: TRBJ1-2; V: TRBV6-5; CDR3: ASSYSRDREGYT
J: TRBJ2-1; V: TRBV2; CDR3: ASSGLRKTTGNEQF
J: TRBJ1-1; V: TRBV5-6; CDR3: ASSLRSANTEAF
J: TRBJ1-6; V: TRBV10-1; CDR3: ASSEYSNSPLH
J: TRBJ1-6; V: TRBV5-5; CDR3: ASSLSSGSPLH
J: TRBJ1-4; V: TRBV11-2; CDR3: ASSPGTDEKLF
J: TRBJ2-6; V: TRBV5-5; CDR3: ASSKTPQISGANVLT
J: TRBJ1-6; V: TRBV5-6; CDR3: ASSFYGSVGAPLH
J: TRBJ1-2; V: TRBV6-5; CDR3: ASSPLYGYT
J: TRBJ1-1; V: TRBV6-5; CDR3: ASQTAGQGNTEAF
J: TRBJ1-2; V: TRBV3-1/TRBV3-2; CDR3: ASSRDRTRDGYT
J: TRBJ1-2; V: TRBV9; CDR3: ASSSRFGPGQEGGDGYT
J: TRBJ2-7; V: TRBV27; CDR3: ASSPRGEGQGDHEQY
J: TRBJ2-2; V: TRBV4-1; CDR3: ASSQDSQTGELF
J: TRBJ2-3; V: TRBV11-3; CDR3: ASSLGEQVYDTQY
J: TRBJ2-7; V: TRBV19; CDR3: ASSTYRGSYEQY
J: TRBJ2-7; V: TRBV6-5; CDR3: ASSYSYVSPYEQY
J: TRBJ1-1; V: TRBV2; CDR3: ASSETPRGTEAF
J: TRBJ1-3; V: TRBV30; CDR3: AWNSGSGNTIY
J: TRBJ1-2; V: TRBV10-1; CDR3: ASSDGQPYGYT
J: TRBJ2-3; V: TRBV15; CDR3: ATSSSSDTQY
J: TRBJ2-3; V: TRBV9; CDR3: ASSATVYTSAFTDTQY
J: TRBJ2-5; V: TRBV4-1; CDR3: ASSQDTVQETQY
J: TRBJ1-4; V: TRBV19; CDR3: ASSLRSELREKLF
J: TRBJ1-4; V: TRBV4-1; CDR3: ASSQDFRGTRKLF
J: TRBJ2-7; V: TRBV7-8; CDR3: ASSLAAGTSGPYEQY